These T cell receptor beta chains were read from a single sample in a study of cytomegalovirus exposure and HLA in healthy donors. Method: immunoSEQ multiplex PCR; TCRdb's copy keeps in-frame clones and lacks some. The data contain some 60,000 clones, about 90% of them singletons. Sample: PBMCs. Every receptor here comes from a man younger than 30 in good health and CMV-seronegative. Each CDR3 is given with its conserved first and last residue. D genes are given only for firm matches. The size of a clone is reported for some rows only, either as once, few or many, or as a class for expanded clones.

>11|TRBV29-1|NA|TRBD1|TRBJ1-3
TGCAGCGTTCGACAGGGGAACACCATATATTTT
CSVRQGNTIYF
>10|TRBV29-1|NA|NA|TRBJ2-1
TGCAGCGGAGAGGTAAATGAGCAGTTCTTC
CSGEVNEQFF
>15|TRBV6-5|NA|TRBD1|TRBJ2-7
TGTGCCAGCAGTTACCGGGGACAGGGGAACGACGAGCAGTACTTC
CASSYRGQGNDEQYF
>13|TRBV2|NA|NA|TRBJ2-1
TGTGCCAGCAGTGTAACCGGACACCCCGCCGGGTTCTTC
CASSVTGHPAGFF
>13|TRBV28|NA|NA|TRBJ1-2
TGTGCCAGCACCAGACACCTTACGCAAGGCTACACCTTC
CASTRHLTQGYTF
>13|TRBV11-1|few|NA|TRBJ1-6
TGTGCCAGCAGCTTCACAGAGTATTCACCCCTCCACTTT
CASSFTEYSPLHF
>15|TRBV4-2|NA|NA|TRBJ1-2
TGTGCCAGCAGCCAAGATCCCAGGGGTGGATATGGCTACACCTTC
CASSQDPRGGYGYTF
>17|TRBV4-1|NA|TRBD1|TRBJ1-5
TGCGCCAGCAGCCAAGTCTCCGGACAGGTCTTCAATCAGCCCCAGCATTTT
CASSQVSGQVFNQPQHF
>14|TRBV5-4|NA|NA|TRBJ2-7
TGTGCCAGCAGCTTAGCCGGGCCGAGGGCCGAGCAGTACTTC
CASSLAGPRAEQYF
>15|TRBV29-1|NA|TRBD1|TRBJ2-2
TGCAGCGCTGGACAGGGGGTATCGGGAACCGGGGAGCTGTTTTTT
CSAGQGVSGTGELFF
>15|TRBV12-5|NA|TRBD2|TRBJ2-7
TGTGCTAGTGGTTCCGGGACTAGCAGTTCCTACGAGCAGTACTTC
CASGSGTSSSYEQYF
>11|TRBV19|NA|TRBD1|TRBJ2-7
TGTGCCAGTACCAGGGGGTACGAGCAGTACTTC
CASTRGYEQYF
>16|TRBV6-4|NA|NA|TRBJ1-1
TGTGCCAGCAGAGAGCGGCCTGCAGGGGTGAACACTGAAGCTTTCTTT
CASRERPAGVNTEAFF
>13|TRBV5-1|NA|NA|TRBJ1-1
TGCGCCAGCAGCTTGGTAGTGGACACTGAAGCTTTCTTT
CASSLVVDTEAFF
>14|TRBV10-2|once|NA|TRBJ1-2
TGCGCCAGCAGTGACCAGGGACACGACTATGGCTACACCTTC
CASSDQGHDYGYTF
>12|TRBV5-1|once|NA|TRBJ1-2
TGCGCCAGCAGCCCTGAGAACTATGGCTACACCTTC
CASSPENYGYTF
>14|TRBV5-6|NA|TRBD1|TRBJ1-6
TGTGCCAGCAGCTCGGGACAGGGAAATTCACCCCTCCACTTT
CASSSGQGNSPLHF
>14|TRBV5-1|NA|NA|TRBJ1-2
TGCGCCAGCAGCTTGGCCACGCCCGAGAATGGCTACACCTTC
CASSLATPENGYTF
>12|TRBV10-3|NA|TRBD2|TRBJ2-7
TGTGCCATCAGTGAGAGGGGAGGGAATTTGTACTTC
CAISERGGNLYF
>14|TRBV30|few|NA|TRBJ1-4
TGTGCCTGGAGTATCGGGACAACTAATGAAAAACTGTTTTTT
CAWSIGTTNEKLFF
>14|TRBV4-1|NA|NA|TRBJ2-7
TGCGCCAGCAGCCAAGAAGTGAGGGTCTACGAGCAGTACTTC
CASSQEVRVYEQYF
>15|TRBV7-3|NA|TRBD2|TRBJ2-1
TGTGCCAGCAGCCGACTAGCGGGGGTGAACAATGAGCAGTTCTTC
CASSRLAGVNNEQFF
>13|TRBV5-1|NA|NA|TRBJ1-5
TGCGCCAGCAGCTTGTCGGGGGATCAGCCCCAGCATTTT
CASSLSGDQPQHF
>17|TRBV2|NA|NA|TRBJ2-7
TGTGCCAGCAGTGCAGGGCAGGAAGGTAGCCGGTTCTACGAGCAGTACTTC
CASSAGQEGSRFYEQYF
>12|TRBV30|NA|NA|TRBJ1-2
TGTGCCTGGATGGGACAATCGCAAGGCTACACCTTC
CAWMGQSQGYTF
>14|TRBV6-6|few|NA|TRBJ1-4
TGTGCCAGCAGACCTCAGGCAACTAATGAAAAACTGTTTTTT
CASRPQATNEKLFF
>14|TRBV30|NA|TRBD1|TRBJ1-2
TGTGCCTGGAACCCCGGACAGGGAGGCTATGGCTACACCTTC
CAWNPGQGGYGYTF
>13|TRBV5-1|once|NA|TRBJ2-2
TGCGCCAGTAAGGGACAAGACACCGGGGAGCTGTTTTTT
CASKGQDTGELFF
>15|TRBV27|NA|NA|TRBJ2-6
TGTGCCACCGCCCGGACAGTCTCTGGGGCCAACGTCCTGACTTTC
CATARTVSGANVLTF
>16|TRBV5-6|NA|TRBD1|TRBJ1-1
TGTGCCAGCAGCCCGGGACAGGGGGCCTTTCCGACTGAAGCTTTCTTT
CASSPGQGAFPTEAFF
>13|TRBV2|NA|NA|TRBJ1-4
TGTGCCAGCAGTGAAAGGAGGCAGGAAAAACTGTTTTTT
CASSERRQEKLFF
>16|TRBV5-1|NA|TRBD1|TRBJ1-6
TGCGCCAGCAGCTTTCGGACAGGGGACATCAATTCACCCCTCCACTTT
CASSFRTGDINSPLHF
>16|TRBV9|NA|NA|TRBJ2-7
TGTGCCAGCAGCGTAGATGGGGGTCCCCCAGGGGACGAGCAGTACTTC
CASSVDGGPPGDEQYF
>15|TRBV6-4|NA|TRBD1|TRBJ2-3
TGTGCCAGCAGTGACTCGTGGGGACAGTTAGATACGCAGTATTTT
CASSDSWGQLDTQYF
>12|TRBV7-2|NA|NA|TRBJ2-7
TGTGCCAGCAGCTTTGACCAGACAGCCCTTGGCTTC
CASSFDQTALGF
>13|TRBV6-6|NA|NA|TRBJ1-1
TGTGCCAGCAGACAGGTGGAGAACACTGAAGCTTTCTTT
CASRQVENTEAFF
>15|TRBV9|NA|TRBD2|TRBJ2-1
TGTGCCAGCAGCGTAGTCGCGGGGGGGATCAATGAGCAGTTCTTC
CASSVVAGGINEQFF
>16|TRBV14|NA|NA|TRBJ2-1
TGTGCCAGCAGCCCCCTACCGGGGACACCGTACAATGAGCAGTTCTTC
CASSPLPGTPYNEQFF
>17|TRBV2|once|TRBD1|TRBJ2-1
TGTGCCAGCAGTGAAGTTGTTTCTCGGACAGGGTTGAATGAGCAGTTCTTC
CASSEVVSRTGLNEQFF
>13|TRBV6-5|NA|NA|TRBJ1-5
TGTGCCAGCAGTTTTTATAGCAATCAGCCCCAGCATTTT
CASSFYSNQPQHF
>14|TRBV5-1|NA|TRBD1|TRBJ2-7
TGCGCCAGCAGCTCCTCGGGACAGGGCTACGAGCAGTACTTC
CASSSSGQGYEQYF
>14|TRBV19|once|NA|TRBJ1-1
TGTGCCAGTAGTTTGTGGTCGCTGCAGGCTGAAGCTTTCTTT
CASSLWSLQAEAFF
>13|TRBV6-1|NA|NA|TRBJ2-7
TGTGCCAGCAGTGAAAGGGACATCTACGAGCAGTACTTC
CASSERDIYEQYF
>15|TRBV5-1|NA|TRBD1|TRBJ1-1
TGCGCCAGCAGCTTGACGGGACAGGGACACACTGAAGCTTTCTTT
CASSLTGQGHTEAFF
>15|TRBV5-4|NA|NA|TRBJ2-7
TGTGCCAGCAGCTTGGCGGGGAACCCAACCTACGAGCAGTACTTC
CASSLAGNPTYEQYF
>14|TRBV18|NA|NA|TRBJ1-4
TGTGCCAGCTCACCACCCAGCCGGGATGAAAAACTGTTTTTT
CASSPPSRDEKLFF
>12|TRBV27|NA|NA|TRBJ1-1
TGTGCCAGCAGTAACGGGGGGACTGAAGCTTTCTTT
CASSNGGTEAFF
>14|TRBV7-9|NA|NA|TRBJ2-3
TGTGCCAGCAGCCTAAGGGACTTCACAGATACGCAGTATTTT
CASSLRDFTDTQYF
>14|TRBV28|NA|NA|TRBJ1-1
TGTGCCAGCAGTTACAGTGTTATGAACACTGAAGCTTTCTTT
CASSYSVMNTEAFF
>14|TRBV11-1|NA|NA|TRBJ2-7
TGTGCCAGCAGCTTACAGGGGGGATCCTACGAGCAGTACTTC
CASSLQGGSYEQYF
>16|TRBV5-4|few|TRBD2|TRBJ2-3
TGTGCCAGCAGCTTGTCGGCGGGGGGTCGGTCAGATACGCAGTATTTT
CASSLSAGGRSDTQYF
>12|TRBV28|NA|NA|TRBJ1-1
TGTGCCAGCGCAGGGGCGCCCACTGAAGCTTTCTTT
CASAGAPTEAFF
>15|TRBV11-2|NA|NA|TRBJ2-1
TGTGCCAGCAGCTTAGAAGGAGGCTCCTACAATGAGCAGTTCTTC
CASSLEGGSYNEQFF
>11|TRBV6-1|NA|NA|TRBJ1-2
TGTGCCAGCAGGGAGAACTATGGCTACACCTTC
CASRENYGYTF
>17|TRBV23-1|few|TRBD1|TRBJ2-6
TGCGCCAGCAGTCGGCCGGGACAGGGTCCCGGGGCCAACGTCCTGACTTTC
CASSRPGQGPGANVLTF
>14|TRBV10-3|NA|NA|TRBJ2-1
TGTGCCACCAGAGGTTCAGGGTCCTACAATGAGCAGTTCTTC
CATRGSGSYNEQFF